These 32 T cell receptor beta chains originate from one sample sequenced in a study of OX40 agonist ivuxolimab in advanced cancers. The protocol was immunoSEQ multiplex PCR, while the TCRdb copy is restricted to in-frame clones and leaves out a portion. The data show about 160,000 clones, with 94% seen just once and around 0.31% held by the top ten. The sequences come from CD4+ or CD8+ T cells sorted from blood, collected in a trial of the OX40 agonist ivuxolimab. The receptors derive from an adult with an advanced solid tumor such as melanoma, head and neck, liver or kidney cancer.

The genes are TRBV19 and TRBJ2-5; D is perhaps TRBD1 or TRBD2 (6 bases each). The CDR3 has 16 residues. Per the germline V gene, CDR1 is LNHDA and CDR2 is SQIVND (reference sequence). V was pared by 2 bases and J by 1 base, with 14 bases between. Written as DNA, the CDR3 is TGTGCCAGTAGTATAACAGGGTTGGGGGGCCAAGAGACCCAGTACTTC. Encoded protein: CASSITGLGGQETQYF. Full variable domain (remainder filled in from reference TRBV19 and TRBJ2-5): DGGITQSPKYLFRKEGQNVTLSCEQNLNHDAMYWYRQDPGQGLRLIYYSQIVNDFQKGDIAEGYSVSREKKESFPLTVTSAQKNPTAFYLCASSITGLGGQETQYFGPGTRLLVL.

The chain combines TRBV7-2 with TRBJ2-5, with 7 bases that match TRBD1. The CDR3 runs to 14 residues. CDR1 SGHTA and CDR2 FQGNSA come from the germline V gene. V dropped 0 bases and J dropped 5; count of bases not matched to a gene: 3. The CDR3: CASSLAGGMETQYF. CDR3 bases: TGTGCCAGCAGCTTAGCAGGGGGCATGGAGACCCAGTACTTC.

CDR3 protein: CASSPTVNYGYTF. In DNA form, the CDR3 reads TGTGCCAGCAGTCCGACAGTTAACTATGGCTACACCTTC. This chain links TRBV28 with TRBJ1-2; D is perhaps TRBD1 (5 bases). V was cut by 5 bases and J by 1 base, with 8 bases left in between. Per the germline V gene, CDR1 is MDHEN and CDR2 is SYDVKM. This CDR3 is built from 13 residues.

V gene TRBV18 combines with J gene TRBJ1-2, with D possibly matching TRBD1 (6 bases). Trimming pared 2 bases from V and 6 bases from J, leaving 13 bases between. The CDR3 consists of 14 residues. Germline lookup yields CDR1 KGHSH and CDR2 LQKENI. The CDR3 region is CASSPEQGGNGYTF. In DNA, the CDR3 is TGTGCCAGCTCACCAGAACAGGGCGGCAATGGCTACACCTTC.

J is TRBJ2-7 and V is TRBV18; TRBD2 agrees at 15 bases. Germline CDR1 reads KGHSH; CDR2 reads LQKENI. The CDR3 totals 17 residues. J gave up 2 bases and V 3 bases, and 5 bases lay outside the gene matches. CDR3 sequence: CASSPDGLAGGTYEQYF. The CDR3 nucleotides are TGTGCCAGCTCACCTGATGGACTAGCGGGAGGGACCTACGAGCAGTACTTC.

The chain couples TRBV29-1 to TRBJ1-5; the match to TRBD1 covers 9 bases. V was pared by 4 bases and J by 5 bases, with 6 bases of the junction left unmatched. The CDR3 is 14 amino acids. Germline V gene lookup returns CDR1 SQVTM and CDR2 ANQGSEA. CDR3 nucleotide sequence: TGCAGCGTTGTCCTGGACAGGGGCGATCAGCCCCAGCATTTT. It translates to CSVVLDRGDQPQHF.

This chain links TRBV20-1 with TRBJ2-5; D is uncertain. From germline, CDR1 is DFQATT and CDR2 SNEGSKA (reference sequence). V was trimmed by 3 bases and J by 5 bases, leaving 7 bases between them. The CDR3 loop spans 11 amino acids. DNA for the CDR3: TGCAGTGCTAGGGATGGGGAGACCCAGTACTTC. Its translation is CSARDGETQYF.

In its sample, this clone was seen once. The V gene is TRBV5-4, the J gene TRBJ1-3; D may be TRBD1 (5 bases). In germline, CDR1 is SGHNT, CDR2 YYREEE (reference sequence). The CDR3 extends over 17 amino acids. Trimming took 4 bases from V and 0 from J, leaving 17 bases between them. The CDR3 DNA sequence: TGTGCCAGCAGCAGTGGGGGACTGAACCTCTCTGGAAACACCATATATTTT. It codes for CASSSGGLNLSGNTIYF.

The V and J genes are TRBV4-3 and TRBJ1-2; TRBD1 matches at 8 bases. CDR1 LGHNA and CDR2 YSLEER come from the germline V gene. The CDR3 spans 16 residues. V trimming: 0 bases; J trimming: 8 bases; junction bases outside the gene matches: 11. The DNA for the CDR3 is TGCGCCAGCAGCCAAGAGTTCCGACAGGGGCCAGGCGGCTACACCTTC. This codes for CASSQEFRQGPGGYTF.

The chain employs TRBV6-4 and TRBJ1-2, with D possibly being TRBD1 (5 bases). The CDR3 covers 13 residues. V was clipped by 3 bases and J by 5 bases, with 10 bases between them. From germline, CDR1 is MRHNA and CDR2 SNTAGT. The CDR3: CASSDREGYGYTF. For the CDR3, the DNA is TGTGCCAGCAGTGATCGGGAGGGGTATGGCTACACCTTC.

The CDR3 sequence is CASSPQENYGYTF. For the CDR3, the DNA is TGTGCCAGCAGCCCACAGGAGAACTATGGCTACACCTTC. The chain links TRBV11-2 to TRBJ1-2; TRBD1 is a possible D gene (5 bases). The CDR3 totals 13 residues. V lost 5 bases to trimming and J lost 2 bases, with 9 bases between them. Germline V gene lookup returns CDR1 SGHAT and CDR2 FQNNGV.

The chain combines TRBV4-3 with TRBJ1-6; 9 bases fit TRBD1. The CDR3 contains 15 residues. Looked up from germline, CDR1 is LGHNA and CDR2 is YSLEER. V dropped 1 base and J dropped 8; count of bases not matched to a gene: 3. The CDR3 bases are TGCGCCAGCAGCCAAGGGGGACAGGGATATTCACCCCTCCACTTT. This gives the protein CASSQGGQGYSPLHF.

In DNA form, the CDR3 reads TGTGCCAGCAAGCGTCGACTTGGCGGGAGATCCGGGGAGCTGTTTTTT. Translated: CASKRRLGGRSGELFF. The chain combines TRBV27 with TRBJ2-2, with TRBD2 matching 7 bases. Germline V gene sequence: CDR1 MNHEY, CDR2 SMNVEV (reference sequence). Trimming at V came to 7 bases and at J to 6 bases, leaving 14 bases not matched to a gene. The CDR3 loop spans 16 amino acids.

CDR3 in DNA: TGTGCCAGCAGCCCGGGTTTCGACCCTGGGGCAGATACGCAGTATTTT. It yields the protein CASSPGFDPGADTQYF. This chain joins TRBV5-4 and TRBJ2-3; D ambiguous. CDR1 SGHNT and CDR2 YYREEE come from the germline V gene (reference sequence). This CDR3 has 16 residues. Trimming left V 4 bases short and J 4 bases short, with 19 bases between.

V is TRBV6-5 and J is TRBJ2-3, with TRBD1 matching 7 bases. With V trimmed by 2 bases and J by 4 bases, 0 bases remained unmatched. Germline CDR1 and CDR2: MNHEY and SVGAGI. This CDR3 contains 13 residues. CDR3 residues: CASSYDRADTQYF. The CDR3 DNA reads as TGTGCCAGCAGTTACGACAGGGCAGATACGCAGTATTTT.

The chain combines TRBV6-1 with TRBJ1-1, with D possibly TRBD1 on 6 matching bases. Trimming removed 7 bases from V and 8 bases from J, with 17 bases in between. Germline V CDR1 and CDR2: MNHNS, SASEGT. CDR3 length: 13 amino acids. In DNA, the CDR3 is TGTGCCAGCACCCAGGGGACCGCAGGCGAAGCTTTCTTT. Protein: CASTQGTAGEAFF.

CDR3 residues: CASSLVGQGQETQYF. The CDR3, as DNA: TGTGCCAGCAGCTTAGTCGGACAGGGCCAAGAGACCCAGTACTTC. The V call is TRBV7-2, the J call TRBJ2-5, with 8 nucleotides matching TRBD1. There are 15 residues in the CDR3. Trimming took 1 base from V and 1 from J; bases not matched to a gene: 2. CDR1 is SGHTA, CDR2 FQGNSA, per germline. The variable domain in full, completed from reference TRBV7-2 and TRBJ2-5, reads GAGVSQSPSNKVTEKGKDVELRCDPISGHTALYWYRQSLGQGLEFLIYFQGNSAPDKSGLPSDRFSAERTGGSVSTLTIQRTQQEDSAVYLCASSLVGQGQETQYFGPGTRLLVL.

This clone was seen just once. CDR3 DNA: TGTGCCAGCAGCCAGGGGGGTGAGCAGTTCTTC. It encodes CASSQGGEQFF. J is TRBJ2-1 and V is TRBV9, with a possible D match to TRBD1 (7 bases). The CDR3 extends over 11 amino acids. Trimming removed 4 bases from V and 9 bases from J, with 8 bases in between. The germline V gene encodes CDR1 SGDLS and CDR2 YYNGEE.

This chain joins TRBV10-3 and TRBJ2-1, with TRBD2 identical over 9 bases. J was trimmed by 2 bases and V by 0 bases; bases with no gene match: 5. The CDR3 contains 17 residues. Germline V gene data show CDR1 as ENHRY and CDR2 as SYGVKD. DNA of the CDR3: TGTGCCATCAGTGAGTCGATTAGCGGGAGACCCTACAATGAGCAGTTCTTC. It encodes CAISESISGRPYNEQFF.

The rearrangement uses TRBV27 and TRBJ1-1; D is ambiguous. The CDR3 covers 13 residues. Germline lookup yields CDR1 MNHEY and CDR2 SMNVEV (reference sequence). V was shortened by 6 bases and J by 2 bases, with 10 bases between the two germline ends. CDR3 DNA sequence: TGTGCCAGCAGGACGACACTTAACACTGAAGCTTTCTTT. Its translation: CASRTTLNTEAFF.

The rearrangement uses TRBV2 and TRBJ1-5; D gene ambiguous. The length of the CDR3 is 13 residues. Trimming took off 1 base at V and 2 bases at J, with 3 bases between the two ends. Germline V gives CDR1 SNHLY, CDR2 FYNNEI. Written as DNA, the CDR3 is TGTGCCAGCAGTGAAGAGGGCAATCAGCCCCAGCATTTT. Amino acids: CASSEEGNQPQHF.

This clone was seen a single time. This chain joins TRBV5-6 and TRBJ1-5; 7 positions agree with TRBD1. V shed 5 bases, J shed 4 bases, and the junction held 9 bases outside the gene matches. Germline CDR1 is SGHDT and CDR2 is YYEEEE. The CDR3 is 15 amino acids. The CDR3: CASSRTGRPNQPQHF. The CDR3 DNA sequence: TGTGCCAGCAGTAGGACAGGACGACCGAATCAGCCCCAGCATTTT.

About this clone itself: The same CDR3 also results from other DNA sequences found in this sample. This chain joins TRBV7-6 and TRBJ2-3; possibly TRBD1 or TRBD2 for D (6 bases each). Per the germline V gene, CDR1 is SGHVS and CDR2 is FNYEAQ. The germline V and J ends were trimmed by 5 bases and 3 bases, with 12 bases remaining between them. The CDR3 sequence is 14 residues long. The CDR3 DNA sequence: TGTGCCAGCAGCCTAGGGGGGCGGACAGATACGCAGTATTTT. Its protein product is CASSLGGRTDTQYF.

The chain employs TRBV28 and TRBJ1-1; D gene ambiguous. Looked up from germline, CDR1 is MDHEN and CDR2 is SYDVKM. The ends were cut back, 6 bases at V and 3 bases at J, with 14 bases in the middle. CDR3 length equals 14 residues. CDR3 sequence reads: CASSNIVGDTEAFF. CDR3 coding DNA: TGTGCCAGCAGCAACATTGTAGGCGACACTGAAGCTTTCTTT.

This sequence joins TRBV7-8 and TRBJ1-5; weak D call: TRBD1 (6 bases). This CDR3 spans 20 amino acids. V dropped 3 bases and J dropped 0 bases, with 24 bases sitting between them. Germline CDR1 is SGHVS and CDR2 is FQNEAQ. In DNA form, the CDR3 reads TGTGCCAGCAGCTTGCTTCGTATTGGTACAGGGAGATTTAGCAATCAGCCCCAGCATTTT. Protein sequence: CASSLLRIGTGRFSNQPQHF.

The CDR3 region is CASSDPAGAGNTIYF. In DNA form, the CDR3 reads TGTGCCAGTAGCGACCCGGCCGGGGCTGGAAACACCATATATTTT. This chain uses TRBV19 with TRBJ1-3; D unclear. Trimming pared 6 bases from V and 2 bases from J, leaving 14 bases between. There are 15 residues in the CDR3. Germline CDR1 reads LNHDA; CDR2 reads SQIVND (reference sequence).

V usage is TRBV11-2 and J usage is TRBJ2-4, with a possible D match to TRBD2 (5 bases). The V gene's germline CDR1 is SGHAT and CDR2 FQNNGV. The ends were cut back, 4 bases at V and 0 bases at J, with 16 bases in the middle. This CDR3 is 17 amino acids long. The CDR3 region is CASSSDAGNLAKNIQYF. The CDR3 nucleotides are TGTGCCAGCAGCTCCGACGCGGGCAATCTAGCCAAAAACATTCAGTACTTC.

The rearrangement joins TRBV19 to TRBJ1-5, with no clear D. The CDR3 totals 16 residues. CDR1 is LNHDA and CDR2 is SQIVND in the germline V gene (reference sequence). Trimming removed 6 bases at V and 0 bases at J, with 15 bases between. DNA of the CDR3: TGTGCCAGTAGGGTGGGGAGGCAGACTAGCAATCAGCCCCAGCATTTT. Translated: CASRVGRQTSNQPQHF.

The V gene is TRBV28, the J gene TRBJ1-5; 7 nucleotides agree with TRBD1. Trimming cost V 6 bases and J 8 bases; bases outside gene matches: 7. Germline V gene data show CDR1 as MDHEN and CDR2 as SYDVKM. The CDR3 totals 13 residues. CDR3 in amino acids: CASRSTGKEPQHF. CDR3 DNA: TGTGCCAGCAGGTCGACAGGGAAGGAGCCCCAGCATTTT.

This clone showed up just once. The rearrangement uses TRBV5-4 and TRBJ2-5; 11 bases line up with TRBD2. Looked up from germline, CDR1 is SGHNT and CDR2 is YYREEE (reference sequence). J gave up 2 bases and V 0 bases, and 3 bases lay outside the gene matches. CDR3 length: 16 amino acids. The CDR3 sequence: CASSLGLAGGQETQYF. CDR3 coding DNA: TGTGCCAGCAGCTTGGGGCTAGCGGGGGGACAAGAGACCCAGTACTTC.

This chain connects TRBV18 to TRBJ1-5, with unresolved D. V lost 0 bases and J lost 4, with 10 bases in between. Germline values: CDR1 KGHSH, CDR2 LQKENI. The CDR3 loop spans 15 amino acids. In DNA, the CDR3 is TGTGCCAGCTCACCACCAGGAATAGATAATCAGCCCCAGCATTTT. Residues: CASSPPGIDNQPQHF.

The chain carries TRBV6-5 and TRBJ2-7, with 7 bases aligning to TRBD1. With V trimmed by 5 bases and J by 10 bases, 14 bases remained unmatched. CDR3 length: 14 residues. The germline gives CDR1 MNHEY, CDR2 SVGAGI. CDR3 in amino acids: CASSNRGIGQDQYF. In nucleotides, the CDR3 is TGTGCCAGCAGTAACAGGGGTATAGGGCAAGATCAGTACTTC.